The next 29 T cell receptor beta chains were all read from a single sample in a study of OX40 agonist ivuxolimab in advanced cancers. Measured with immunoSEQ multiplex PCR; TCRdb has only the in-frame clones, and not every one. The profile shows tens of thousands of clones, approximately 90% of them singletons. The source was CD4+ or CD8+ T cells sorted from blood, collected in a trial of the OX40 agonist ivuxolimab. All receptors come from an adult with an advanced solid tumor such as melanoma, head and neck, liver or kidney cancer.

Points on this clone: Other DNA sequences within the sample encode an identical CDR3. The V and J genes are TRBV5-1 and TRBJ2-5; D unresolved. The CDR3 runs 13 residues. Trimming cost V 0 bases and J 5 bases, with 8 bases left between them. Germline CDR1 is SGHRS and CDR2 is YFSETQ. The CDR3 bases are TGCGCCAGCAGCTTGGAGGGAAGGGAGACCCAGTACTTC. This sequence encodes CASSLEGRETQYF.

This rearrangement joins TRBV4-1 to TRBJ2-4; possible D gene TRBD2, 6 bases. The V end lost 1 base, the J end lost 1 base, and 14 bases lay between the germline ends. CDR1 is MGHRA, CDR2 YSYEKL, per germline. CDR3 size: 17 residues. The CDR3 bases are TGCGCCAGCAGCCAAGTGTCTGGGGGGTCGGCCAAAAACATTCAGTACTTC. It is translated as CASSQVSGGSAKNIQYF.

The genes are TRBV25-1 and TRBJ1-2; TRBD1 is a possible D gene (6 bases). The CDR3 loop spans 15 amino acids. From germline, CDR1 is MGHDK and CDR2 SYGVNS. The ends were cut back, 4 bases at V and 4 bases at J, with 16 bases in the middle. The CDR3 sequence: CASSVRGAGLYGYTF. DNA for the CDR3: TGTGCCAGCAGTGTTCGGGGGGCTGGGCTCTATGGCTACACCTTC.

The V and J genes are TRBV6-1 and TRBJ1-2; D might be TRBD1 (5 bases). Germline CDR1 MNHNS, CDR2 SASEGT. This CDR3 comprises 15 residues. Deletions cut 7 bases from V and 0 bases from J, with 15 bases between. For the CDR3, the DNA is TGTGCCAGCACTCGCGGGACGAATGCTAACTATGGCTACACCTTC. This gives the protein CASTRGTNANYGYTF.

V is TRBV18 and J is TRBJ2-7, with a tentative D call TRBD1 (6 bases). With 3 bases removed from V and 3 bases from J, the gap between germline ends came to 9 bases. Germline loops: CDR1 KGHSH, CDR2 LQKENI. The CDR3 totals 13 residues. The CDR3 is CASSPGQFYEQYF. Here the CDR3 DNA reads TGTGCCAGCTCACCTGGACAGTTCTACGAGCAGTACTTC.

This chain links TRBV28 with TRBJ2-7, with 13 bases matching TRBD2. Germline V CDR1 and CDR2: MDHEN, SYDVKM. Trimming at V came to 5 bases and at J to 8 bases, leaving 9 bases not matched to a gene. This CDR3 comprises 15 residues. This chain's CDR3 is CASSRTSGGPGQQYF. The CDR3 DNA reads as TGTGCCAGCAGTAGGACTAGCGGGGGACCGGGCCAGCAGTACTTC.

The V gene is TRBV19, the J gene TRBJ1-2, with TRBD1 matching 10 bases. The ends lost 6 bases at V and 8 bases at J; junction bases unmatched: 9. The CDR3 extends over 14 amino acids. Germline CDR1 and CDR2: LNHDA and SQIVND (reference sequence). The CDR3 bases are TGTGCCAGTAGAGCCGGGACAGGGGTGGGAGGCTACACCTTC. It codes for CASRAGTGVGGYTF.

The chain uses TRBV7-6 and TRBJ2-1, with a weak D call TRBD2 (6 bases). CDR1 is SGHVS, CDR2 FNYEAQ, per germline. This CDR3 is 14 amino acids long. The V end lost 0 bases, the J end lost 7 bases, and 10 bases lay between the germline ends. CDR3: CASSLAGGTNEQFF. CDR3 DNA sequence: TGTGCCAGCAGCTTAGCGGGAGGAACGAATGAGCAGTTCTTC. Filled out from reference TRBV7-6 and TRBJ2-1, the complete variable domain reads GAGVSQSPRYKVTKRGQDVALRCDPISGHVSLYWYRQALGQGPEFLTYFNYEAQQDKSGLPNDRFSAERPEGSISTLTIQRTEQRDSAMYRCASSLAGGTNEQFFGPGTRLTVL.

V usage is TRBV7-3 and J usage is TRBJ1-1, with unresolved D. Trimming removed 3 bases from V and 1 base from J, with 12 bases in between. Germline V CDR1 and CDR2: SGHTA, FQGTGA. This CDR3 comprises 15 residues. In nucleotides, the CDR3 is TGTGCCAGCAGCTTTAACCCGGACCCGAACACTGAAGCTTTCTTT. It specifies CASSFNPDPNTEAFF.

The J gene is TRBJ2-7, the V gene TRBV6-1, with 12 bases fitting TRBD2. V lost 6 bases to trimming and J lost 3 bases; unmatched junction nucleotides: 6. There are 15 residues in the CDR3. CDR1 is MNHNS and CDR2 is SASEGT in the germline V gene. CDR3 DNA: TGTGCCAGCAGCCCCCTAGCGGGAGGGGGCTACGAGCAGTACTTC. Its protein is CASSPLAGGGYEQYF.

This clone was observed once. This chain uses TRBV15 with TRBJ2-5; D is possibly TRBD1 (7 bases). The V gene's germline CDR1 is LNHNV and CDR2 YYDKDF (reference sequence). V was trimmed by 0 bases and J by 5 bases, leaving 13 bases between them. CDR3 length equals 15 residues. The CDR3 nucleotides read TGTGCCACCAGCAGAGAGGAGGGGGCTAGGGAGACCCAGTACTTC. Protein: CATSREEGARETQYF.

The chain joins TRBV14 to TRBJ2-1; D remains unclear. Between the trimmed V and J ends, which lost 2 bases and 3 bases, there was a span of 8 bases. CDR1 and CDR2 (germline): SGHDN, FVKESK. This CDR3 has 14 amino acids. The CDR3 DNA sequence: TGTGCCAGCAGCCAAAGAGGAGACTACAATGAGCAGTTCTTC. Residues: CASSQRGDYNEQFF.

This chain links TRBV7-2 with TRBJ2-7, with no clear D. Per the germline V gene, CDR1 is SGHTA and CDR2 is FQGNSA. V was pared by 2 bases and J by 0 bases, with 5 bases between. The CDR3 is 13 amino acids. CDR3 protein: CASSLQSSYEQYF. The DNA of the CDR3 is TGTGCCAGCAGCTTACAAAGCTCCTACGAGCAGTACTTC.

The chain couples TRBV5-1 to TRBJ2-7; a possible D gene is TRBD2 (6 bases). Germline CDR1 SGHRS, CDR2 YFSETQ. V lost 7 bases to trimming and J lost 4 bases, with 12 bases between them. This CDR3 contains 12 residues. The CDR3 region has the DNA TGCGCCAGCCGGGCGGGGCCATACGAGCAGTACTTC. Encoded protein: CASRAGPYEQYF.

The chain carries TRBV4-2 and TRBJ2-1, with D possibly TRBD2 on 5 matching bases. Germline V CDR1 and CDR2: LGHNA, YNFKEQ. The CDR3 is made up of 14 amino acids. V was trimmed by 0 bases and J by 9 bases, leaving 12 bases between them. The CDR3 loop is CASSQEGSVGEQFF. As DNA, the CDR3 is TGTGCCAGCAGCCAAGAGGGTAGCGTAGGTGAGCAGTTCTTC.

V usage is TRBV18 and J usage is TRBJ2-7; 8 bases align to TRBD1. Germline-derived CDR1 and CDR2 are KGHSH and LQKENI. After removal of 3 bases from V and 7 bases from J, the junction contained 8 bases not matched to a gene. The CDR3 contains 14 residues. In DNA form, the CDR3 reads TGTGCCAGCTCACCGAGGACAGGGTCAGAGGAGCAGTACTTC. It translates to CASSPRTGSEEQYF.

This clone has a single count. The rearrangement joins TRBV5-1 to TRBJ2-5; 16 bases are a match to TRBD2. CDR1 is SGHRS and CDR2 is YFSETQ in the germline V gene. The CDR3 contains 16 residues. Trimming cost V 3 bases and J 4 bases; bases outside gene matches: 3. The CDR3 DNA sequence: TGCGCCAGCAGCTACGGGACTAGCGGGGGGGCAGAGACCCAGTACTTC. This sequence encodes CASSYGTSGGAETQYF.

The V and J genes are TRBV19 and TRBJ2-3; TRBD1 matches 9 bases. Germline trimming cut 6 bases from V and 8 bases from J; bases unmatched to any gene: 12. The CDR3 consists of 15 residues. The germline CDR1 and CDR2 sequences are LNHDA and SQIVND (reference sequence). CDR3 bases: TGTGCCAGTAGCCAACGGGGACAGGGTGATGGTACGCAGTATTTT. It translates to CASSQRGQGDGTQYF.

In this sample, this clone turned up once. The CDR3 protein is CASSLGGYPETQYF. CDR3 nucleotide sequence: TGTGCCAGCAGCTTAGGGGGTTATCCGGAGACCCAGTACTTC. This sequence joins TRBV11-1 and TRBJ2-5; D is undetermined. The germline V gene encodes CDR1 SGHAT and CDR2 FQDESV (reference sequence). The CDR3 is 14 residues long. V dropped 1 base and J dropped 5 bases, with 11 bases sitting between them.

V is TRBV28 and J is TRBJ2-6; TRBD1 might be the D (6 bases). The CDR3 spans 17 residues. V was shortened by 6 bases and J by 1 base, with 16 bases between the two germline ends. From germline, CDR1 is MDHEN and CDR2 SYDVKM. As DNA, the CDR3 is TGTGCCAGCAGCTCTCAGGGGACCAGGTCTGGGGCCAACGTCCTGACTTTC. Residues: CASSSQGTRSGANVLTF.

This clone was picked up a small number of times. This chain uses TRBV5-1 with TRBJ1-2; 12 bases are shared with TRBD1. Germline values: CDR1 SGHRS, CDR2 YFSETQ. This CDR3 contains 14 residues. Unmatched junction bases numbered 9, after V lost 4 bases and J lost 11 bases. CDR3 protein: CASSPGQGARSYTF. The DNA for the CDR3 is TGCGCCAGCAGCCCGGGACAGGGGGCGCGTTCTTACACCTTC.

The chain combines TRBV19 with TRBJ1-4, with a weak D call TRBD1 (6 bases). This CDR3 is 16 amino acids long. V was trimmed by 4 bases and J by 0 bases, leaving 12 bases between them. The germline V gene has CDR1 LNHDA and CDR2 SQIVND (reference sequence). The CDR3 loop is CASSRGNRATNEKLFF. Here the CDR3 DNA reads TGTGCCAGTAGTAGGGGAAACAGGGCAACTAATGAAAAACTGTTTTTT.

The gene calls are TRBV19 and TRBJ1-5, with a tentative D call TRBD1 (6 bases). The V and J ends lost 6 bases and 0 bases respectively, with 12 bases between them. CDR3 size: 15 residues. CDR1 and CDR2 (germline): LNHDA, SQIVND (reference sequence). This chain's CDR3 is CASREGGYSNQPQHF. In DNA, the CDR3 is TGTGCCAGTAGAGAGGGGGGTTATAGCAATCAGCCCCAGCATTTT. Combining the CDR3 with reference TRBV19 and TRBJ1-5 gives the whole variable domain DGGITQSPKYLFRKEGQNVTLSCEQNLNHDAMYWYRQDPGQGLRLIYYSQIVNDFQKGDIAEGYSVSREKKESFPLTVTSAQKNPTAFYLCASREGGYSNQPQHFGDGTRLSIL.

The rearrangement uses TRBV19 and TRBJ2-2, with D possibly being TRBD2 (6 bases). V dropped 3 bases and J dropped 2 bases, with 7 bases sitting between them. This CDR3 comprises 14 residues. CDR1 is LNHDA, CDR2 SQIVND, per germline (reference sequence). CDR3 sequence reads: CASSISGNTGELFF. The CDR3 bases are TGTGCCAGTAGTATTAGCGGTAACACCGGGGAGCTGTTTTTT.

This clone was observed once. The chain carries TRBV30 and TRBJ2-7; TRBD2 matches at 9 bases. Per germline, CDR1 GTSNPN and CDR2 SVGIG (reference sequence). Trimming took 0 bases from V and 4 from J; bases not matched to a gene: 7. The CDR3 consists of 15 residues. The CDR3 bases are TGTGCCTGGAGTGTACAACTAGCGGGCCCGTACGAGCAGTACTTC. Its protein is CAWSVQLAGPYEQYF.

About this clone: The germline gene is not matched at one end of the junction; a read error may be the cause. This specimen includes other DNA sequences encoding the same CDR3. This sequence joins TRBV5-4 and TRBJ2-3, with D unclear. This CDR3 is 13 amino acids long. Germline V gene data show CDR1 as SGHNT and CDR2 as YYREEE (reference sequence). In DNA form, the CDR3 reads TGTGCCAGCAGCTTGGTGAGTGAAGATACACAGTATTTT. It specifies CASSLVSEDTQYF.

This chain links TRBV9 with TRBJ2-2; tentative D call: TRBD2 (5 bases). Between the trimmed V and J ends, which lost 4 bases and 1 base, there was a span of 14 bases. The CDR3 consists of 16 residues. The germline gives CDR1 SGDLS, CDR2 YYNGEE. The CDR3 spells CASSPRGARNTGELFF. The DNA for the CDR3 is TGTGCCAGCAGCCCCCGGGGAGCCAGGAACACCGGGGAGCTGTTTTTT.

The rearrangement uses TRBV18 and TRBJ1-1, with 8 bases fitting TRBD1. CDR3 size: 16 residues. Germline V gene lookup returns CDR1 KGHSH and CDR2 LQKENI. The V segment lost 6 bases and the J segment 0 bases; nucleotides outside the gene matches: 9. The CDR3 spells CASSQGAPSLNTEAFF. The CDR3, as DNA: TGTGCCAGCTCGCAGGGGGCACCAAGCTTGAACACTGAAGCTTTCTTT. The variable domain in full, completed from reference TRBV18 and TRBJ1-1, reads NAGVMQNPRHLVRRRGQEARLRCSPMKGHSHVYWYRQLPEEGLKFMVYLQKENIIDESGMPKERFSAEFPKEGPSILRIQQVVRGDSAAYFCASSQGAPSLNTEAFFGQGTRLTVV.

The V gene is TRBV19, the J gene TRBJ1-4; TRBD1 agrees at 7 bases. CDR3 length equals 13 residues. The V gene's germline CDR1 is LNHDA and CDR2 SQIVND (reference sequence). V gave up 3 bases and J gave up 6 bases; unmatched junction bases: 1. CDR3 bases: TGTGCCAGTAGTATCAGGGGGGATGAAAAACTGTTTTTT. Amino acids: CASSIRGDEKLFF.